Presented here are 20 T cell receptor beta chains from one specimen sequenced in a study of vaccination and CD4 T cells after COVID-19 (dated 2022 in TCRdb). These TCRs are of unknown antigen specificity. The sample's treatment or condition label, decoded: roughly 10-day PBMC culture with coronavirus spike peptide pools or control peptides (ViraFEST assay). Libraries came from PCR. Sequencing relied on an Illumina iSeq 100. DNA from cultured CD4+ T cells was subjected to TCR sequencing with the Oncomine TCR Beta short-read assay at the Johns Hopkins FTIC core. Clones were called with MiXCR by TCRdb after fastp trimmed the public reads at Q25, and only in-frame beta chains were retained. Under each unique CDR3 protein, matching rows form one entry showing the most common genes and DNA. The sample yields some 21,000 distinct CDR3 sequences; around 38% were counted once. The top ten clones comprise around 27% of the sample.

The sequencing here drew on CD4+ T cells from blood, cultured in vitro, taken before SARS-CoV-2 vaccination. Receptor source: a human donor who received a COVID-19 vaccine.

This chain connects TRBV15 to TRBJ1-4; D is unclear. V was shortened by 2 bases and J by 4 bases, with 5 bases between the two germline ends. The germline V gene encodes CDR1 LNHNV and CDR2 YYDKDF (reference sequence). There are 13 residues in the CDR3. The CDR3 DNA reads TGTGCCACCAGCAGAAACTTTAATGAAAAACTGTTTTTT. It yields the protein CATSRNFNEKLFF.

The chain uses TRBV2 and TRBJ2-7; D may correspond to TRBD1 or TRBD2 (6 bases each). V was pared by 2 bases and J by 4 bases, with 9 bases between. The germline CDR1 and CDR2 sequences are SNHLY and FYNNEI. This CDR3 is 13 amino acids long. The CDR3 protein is CASSETGRYEQYF. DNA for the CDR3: TGTGCCAGCAGTGAAACAGGGAGGTACGAGCAGTACTTC.

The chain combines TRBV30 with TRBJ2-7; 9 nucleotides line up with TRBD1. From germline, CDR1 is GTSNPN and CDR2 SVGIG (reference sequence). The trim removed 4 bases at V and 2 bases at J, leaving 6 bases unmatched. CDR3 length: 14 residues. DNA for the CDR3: TGTGCCTGGACCAGAGGGGACAGGGCCTACGAGCAGTACTTC. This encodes CAWTRGDRAYEQYF.

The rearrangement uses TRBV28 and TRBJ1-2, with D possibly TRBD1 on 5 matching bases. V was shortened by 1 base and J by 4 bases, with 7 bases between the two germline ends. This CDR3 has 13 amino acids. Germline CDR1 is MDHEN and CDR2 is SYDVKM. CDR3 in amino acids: CASSLSGIYGYTF. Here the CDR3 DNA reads TGTGCCAGCAGTTTATCAGGGATCTATGGCTACACCTTC.

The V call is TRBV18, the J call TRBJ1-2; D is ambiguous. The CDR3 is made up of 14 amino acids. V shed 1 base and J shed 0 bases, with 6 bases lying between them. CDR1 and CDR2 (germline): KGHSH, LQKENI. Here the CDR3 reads CASSPQDTNYGYTF. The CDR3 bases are TGTGCCAGCTCACCACAGGATACTAACTATGGCTACACCTTC.

CDR3 sequence reads: CASRAAAGTDTQYF. CDR3 DNA: TGTGCCAGTAGGGCAGCAGCAGGCACAGATACGCAGTATTTT. The V call is TRBV19, the J call TRBJ2-3; D remains unclear. The CDR3 runs to 14 residues. V lost 6 bases and J 1 base, leaving 11 bases between the germline ends. CDR1 and CDR2 from the germline V gene are LNHDA and SQIVND (reference sequence).

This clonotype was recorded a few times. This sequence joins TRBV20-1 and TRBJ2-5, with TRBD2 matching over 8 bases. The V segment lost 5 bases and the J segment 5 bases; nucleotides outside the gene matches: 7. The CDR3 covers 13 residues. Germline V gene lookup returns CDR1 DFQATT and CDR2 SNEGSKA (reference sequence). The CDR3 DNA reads TGCAGTGCTGGCCTCGGGGGGGCGGAGACCCAGTACTTC. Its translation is CSAGLGGAETQYF.

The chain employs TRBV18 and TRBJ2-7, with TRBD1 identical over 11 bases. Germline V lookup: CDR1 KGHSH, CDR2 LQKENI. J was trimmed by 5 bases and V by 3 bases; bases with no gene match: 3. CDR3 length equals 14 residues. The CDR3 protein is CASSPGQGVHEQYF. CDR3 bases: TGTGCCAGCTCACCGGGACAGGGGGTTCACGAGCAGTACTTC. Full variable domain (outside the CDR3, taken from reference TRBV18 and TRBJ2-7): NAGVMQNPRHLVRRRGQEARLRCSPMKGHSHVYWYRQLPEEGLKFMVYLQKENIIDESGMPKERFSAEFPKEGPSILRIQQVVRGDSAAYFCASSPGQGVHEQYFGPGTRLTVT.

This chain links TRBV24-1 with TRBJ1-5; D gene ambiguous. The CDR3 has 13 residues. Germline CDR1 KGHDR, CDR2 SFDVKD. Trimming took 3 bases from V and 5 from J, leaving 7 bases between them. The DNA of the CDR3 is TGTGCCACCAGTGATGATCCGGATCAGCCCCAGCATTTT. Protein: CATSDDPDQPQHF.

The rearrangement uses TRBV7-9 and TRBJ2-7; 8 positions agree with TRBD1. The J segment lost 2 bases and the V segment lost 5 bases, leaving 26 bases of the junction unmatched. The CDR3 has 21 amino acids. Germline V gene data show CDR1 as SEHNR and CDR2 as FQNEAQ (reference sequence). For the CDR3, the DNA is TGTGCCAGCAGCCTCCCCCCCCCTACCGGACAGGGACCGCGTCAGACCTACGAGCAGTACTTC. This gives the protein CASSLPPPTGQGPRQTYEQYF.

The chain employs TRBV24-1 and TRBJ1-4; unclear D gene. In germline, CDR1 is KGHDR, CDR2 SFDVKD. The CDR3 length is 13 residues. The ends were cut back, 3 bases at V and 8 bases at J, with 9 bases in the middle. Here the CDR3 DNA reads TGTGCCACCAGTGATCCGGGTGGGGAAAAACTGTTTTTT. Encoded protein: CATSDPGGEKLFF.

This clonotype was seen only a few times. The CDR3 coding sequence is TGTGCCAGCACCCGGGACACGGCGAACACTGAAGCTTTCTTT. It specifies CASTRDTANTEAFF. The chain employs TRBV6-1 and TRBJ1-1; D is possibly TRBD1 (6 bases). Trimming stripped 7 bases from V and 1 base from J, with 13 bases between. Germline V lookup: CDR1 MNHNS, CDR2 SASEGT. The CDR3 sequence is 14 residues long.

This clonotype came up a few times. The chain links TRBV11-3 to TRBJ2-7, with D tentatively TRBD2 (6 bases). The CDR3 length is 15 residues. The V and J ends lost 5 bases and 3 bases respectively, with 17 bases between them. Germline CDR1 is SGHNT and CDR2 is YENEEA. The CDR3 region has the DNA TGTGCCAGCAGCCGAGAGGGCGGGACCAACTACGAGCAGTACTTC. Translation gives CASSREGGTNYEQYF.

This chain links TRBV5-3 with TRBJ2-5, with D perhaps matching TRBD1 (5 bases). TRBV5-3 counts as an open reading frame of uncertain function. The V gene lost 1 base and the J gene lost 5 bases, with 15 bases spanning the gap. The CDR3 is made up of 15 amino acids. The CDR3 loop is CARSLSKGLAETQYF. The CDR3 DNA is TGTGCCAGAAGCTTGTCTAAGGGGCTGGCTGAGACCCAGTACTTC.

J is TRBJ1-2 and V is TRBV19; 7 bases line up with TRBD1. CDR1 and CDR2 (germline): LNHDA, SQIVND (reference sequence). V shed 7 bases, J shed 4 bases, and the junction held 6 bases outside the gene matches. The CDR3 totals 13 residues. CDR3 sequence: CASTMTGFYGYTF. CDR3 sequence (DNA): TGTGCCAGTACCATGACAGGGTTCTATGGCTACACCTTC.

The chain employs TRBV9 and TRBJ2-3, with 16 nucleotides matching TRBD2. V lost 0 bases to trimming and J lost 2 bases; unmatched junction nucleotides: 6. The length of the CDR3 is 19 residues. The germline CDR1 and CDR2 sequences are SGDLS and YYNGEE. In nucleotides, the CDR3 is TGTGCCAGCAGCGTAGTGGGACTAGCGGGGGGGCTCGACACAGATACGCAGTATTTT. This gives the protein CASSVVGLAGGLDTDTQYF.

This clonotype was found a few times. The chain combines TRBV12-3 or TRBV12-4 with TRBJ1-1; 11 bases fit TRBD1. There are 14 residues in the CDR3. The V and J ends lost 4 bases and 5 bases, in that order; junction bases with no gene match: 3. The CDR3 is CASSSGTGGTEAFF. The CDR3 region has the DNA TGTGCCAGCAGTTCCGGGACAGGGGGGACTGAAGCTTTCTTT.

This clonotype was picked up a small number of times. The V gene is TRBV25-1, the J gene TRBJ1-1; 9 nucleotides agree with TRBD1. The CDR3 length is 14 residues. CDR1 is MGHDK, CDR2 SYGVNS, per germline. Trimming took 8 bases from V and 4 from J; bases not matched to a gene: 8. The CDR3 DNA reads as TGTGCCAGCGGAGGACAGGGGCTGGGCACTGAAGCTTTCTTT. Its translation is CASGGQGLGTEAFF.

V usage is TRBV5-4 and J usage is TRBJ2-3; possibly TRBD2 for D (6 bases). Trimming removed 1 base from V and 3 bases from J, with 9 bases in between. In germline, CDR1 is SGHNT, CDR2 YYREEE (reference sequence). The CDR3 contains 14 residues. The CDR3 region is CASSLRLGTDTQYF. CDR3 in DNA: TGTGCCAGCAGCTTGCGACTAGGGACAGATACGCAGTATTTT.

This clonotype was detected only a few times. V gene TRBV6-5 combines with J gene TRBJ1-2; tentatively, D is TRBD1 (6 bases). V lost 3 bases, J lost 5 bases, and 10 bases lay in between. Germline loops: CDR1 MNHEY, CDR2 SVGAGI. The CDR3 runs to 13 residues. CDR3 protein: CASSYGGQYGYTF. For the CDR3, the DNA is TGTGCCAGCAGTTATGGGGGCCAGTATGGCTACACCTTC.